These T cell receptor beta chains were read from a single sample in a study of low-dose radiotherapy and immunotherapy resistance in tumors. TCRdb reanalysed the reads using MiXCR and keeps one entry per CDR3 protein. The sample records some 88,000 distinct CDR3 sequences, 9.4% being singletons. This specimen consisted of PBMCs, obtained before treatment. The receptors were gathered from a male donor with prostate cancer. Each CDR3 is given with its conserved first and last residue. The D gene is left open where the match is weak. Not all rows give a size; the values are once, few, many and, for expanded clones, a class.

cdr3_aa: CASSISGTNTGELFF; cdr3_nt: TGTGCCAGTAGTATATCGGGGACGAACACCGGGGAGCTGTTTTTT; clone_size: many; v_call: TRBV19; j_call: TRBJ2-2; d_call: .
cdr3_aa: CASSLLGTGAQETQYF; cdr3_nt: TGTGCCAGCAGTTTACTTGGGACAGGGGCCCAAGAGACCCAGTACTTC; clone_size: many; v_call: TRBV28; j_call: TRBJ2-5; d_call: TRBD1
cdr3_aa: CASFGRGAYYGYTF; cdr3_nt: TGTGCCAGCTTCGGACGGGGGGCCTACTATGGCTACACCTTC; clone_size: few; v_call: TRBV6-2/TRBV6-3; j_call: TRBJ1-2; d_call: .
cdr3_aa: CATTKDGTNSPLHF; cdr3_nt: TGTGCCACCACGAAGGACGGGACTAATTCACCCCTCCACTTT; clone_size: many; v_call: TRBV25-1; j_call: TRBJ1-6; d_call: .
cdr3_aa: CASSLKTSGAEQFF; cdr3_nt: TGTGCCAGCAGCCTCAAGACTAGCGGCGCTGAGCAGTTCTTC; clone_size: .; v_call: TRBV14; j_call: TRBJ2-1; d_call: TRBD2
cdr3_aa: CASSPGQSHGYTF; cdr3_nt: TGTGCCAGCAGCCCAGGGCAGTCACATGGCTACACCTTC; clone_size: medium-sized; v_call: TRBV13; j_call: TRBJ1-2; d_call: .
cdr3_aa: CASSPNPTDTQYF; cdr3_nt: TGTGCCAGCTCACCGAATCCGACAGATACGCAGTATTTT; clone_size: many; v_call: TRBV18; j_call: TRBJ2-3; d_call: .
cdr3_aa: CASSYPGLQNEQFF; cdr3_nt: TGTGCCAGCAGTTATCCGGGACTACAAAATGAGCAGTTCTTC; clone_size: many; v_call: TRBV12-3/TRBV12-4; j_call: TRBJ2-1; d_call: TRBD2
cdr3_aa: CASSPANQAGYEQYF; cdr3_nt: TGTGCCAGCAGTCCAGCTAACCAGGCAGGCTACGAGCAGTACTTC; clone_size: few; v_call: TRBV27; j_call: TRBJ2-7; d_call: .
cdr3_aa: CASSPPEGPHEQFF; cdr3_nt: TGTGCCAGCAGCCCCCCCGAAGGGCCACATGAGCAGTTCTTC; clone_size: many; v_call: TRBV7-9; j_call: TRBJ2-1; d_call: .
cdr3_aa: CASSENLSVRDTQYF; cdr3_nt: TGTGCCAGCAGTGAAAACCTATCAGTTAGAGATACGCAGTATTTT; clone_size: many; v_call: TRBV12-3/TRBV12-4; j_call: TRBJ2-3; d_call: .
cdr3_aa: CAILGSSYNSPLHF; cdr3_nt: TGTGCCATCTTAGGGAGCTCCTATAATTCACCCCTCCACTTT; clone_size: .; v_call: TRBV28; j_call: TRBJ1-6; d_call: .
cdr3_aa: CASTFGGYEQYF; cdr3_nt: TGTGCCAGTACCTTCGGGGGGTACGAGCAGTACTTC; clone_size: many; v_call: TRBV6-5; j_call: TRBJ2-7; d_call: TRBD2
cdr3_aa: CATSDDVADTQYF; cdr3_nt: TGTGCCACCAGTGATGACGTGGCAGATACGCAGTATTTT; clone_size: many; v_call: TRBV24-1; j_call: TRBJ2-3; d_call: .
cdr3_aa: CASSPTGRSGYTF; cdr3_nt: TGTGCCAGCAGTCCGACAGGGAGGAGCGGCTACACCTTC; clone_size: many; v_call: TRBV6-5; j_call: TRBJ1-2; d_call: TRBD1
cdr3_aa: CASSLGGSGASQYF; cdr3_nt: TGTGCCAGCAGCTTAGGAGGGTCCGGAGCTTCCCAGTACTTC; clone_size: many; v_call: TRBV7-9; j_call: TRBJ2-5; d_call: .
cdr3_aa: CASSPGQGYNEQFF; cdr3_nt: TGCGCCAGCAGCCCCGGACAGGGGTACAATGAGCAGTTCTTC; clone_size: many; v_call: TRBV5-1; j_call: TRBJ2-1; d_call: TRBD1
cdr3_aa: CASSSSGATYNEQFF; cdr3_nt: TGTGCCAGCAGTAGTAGCGGGGCGACATACAATGAGCAGTTCTTC; clone_size: many; v_call: TRBV6-2/TRBV6-3; j_call: TRBJ2-1; d_call: TRBD2
cdr3_aa: CASSQDYGGGASNYGYTF; cdr3_nt: TGTGCCAGCAGCCAAGATTATGGAGGGGGCGCCTCTAACTATGGCTACACCTTC; clone_size: .; v_call: TRBV3-1; j_call: TRBJ1-2; d_call: TRBD1
cdr3_aa: CASSQVVGNQPQHF; cdr3_nt: TGTGCCAGCAGCCAAGTGGTAGGAAATCAGCCCCAGCATTTT; clone_size: many; v_call: TRBV3-1; j_call: TRBJ1-5; d_call: .
cdr3_aa: CASSLDRGLDQPQHF; cdr3_nt: TGTGCCAGCAGCCTGGACAGGGGACTTGATCAGCCCCAGCATTTT; clone_size: many; v_call: TRBV7-8; j_call: TRBJ1-5; d_call: TRBD1
cdr3_aa: CASMRELGNTGELFF; cdr3_nt: TGTGCCAGTATGAGGGAGCTTGGGAACACCGGGGAGCTGTTTTTT; clone_size: many; v_call: TRBV19; j_call: TRBJ2-2; d_call: .
cdr3_aa: CASTTENRNTGELFF; cdr3_nt: TGTGCCAGCACTACGGAAAACAGGAACACCGGGGAGCTGTTTTTT; clone_size: many; v_call: TRBV28; j_call: TRBJ2-2; d_call: .
cdr3_aa: CSFQLTSGQSEQYF; cdr3_nt: TGCAGCTTCCAACTGACTAGCGGGCAGTCGGAGCAGTACTTC; clone_size: many; v_call: TRBV29-1; j_call: TRBJ2-7; d_call: TRBD2
cdr3_aa: CASSQDAEPSYSNQPQHF; cdr3_nt: TGCGCCAGCAGCCAAGATGCCGAGCCAAGCTATAGCAATCAGCCCCAGCATTTT; clone_size: many; v_call: TRBV4-3; j_call: TRBJ1-5; d_call: .
cdr3_aa: CSVDHGYEQYFGPGTGELFF; cdr3_nt: .; clone_size: .; v_call: TRBV29-1; j_call: TRBJ2-2; d_call: .
cdr3_aa: CASSQGVFNEKLFF; cdr3_nt: TGTGCCAGCAGCCAAGGTGTATTTAATGAAAAACTGTTTTTT; clone_size: many; v_call: TRBV4-2; j_call: TRBJ1-4; d_call: .
cdr3_aa: CASINEGQGYEQYF; cdr3_nt: TGTGCCAGCATTAATGAGGGACAGGGCTACGAGCAGTACTTC; clone_size: many; v_call: TRBV28; j_call: TRBJ2-7; d_call: TRBD1
cdr3_aa: CASSLMTSGLYNEQFF; cdr3_nt: TGTGCCAGCAGCTTAATGACTAGCGGGTTGTACAATGAGCAGTTCTTC; clone_size: many; v_call: TRBV7-2; j_call: TRBJ2-1; d_call: TRBD2
cdr3_aa: CASLPPGTCTDTQYF; cdr3_nt: TGTGCCAGCCTACCTCCCGGGACATGCACAGATACGCAGTATTTT; clone_size: many; v_call: TRBV2; j_call: TRBJ2-3; d_call: .
cdr3_aa: CASSSGQGRAGFTYEQYF; cdr3_nt: TGCGCCAGCAGCTCAGGACAGGGGAGGGCCGGGTTCACCTACGAGCAGTACTTC; clone_size: many; v_call: TRBV5-1; j_call: TRBJ2-7; d_call: TRBD1
cdr3_aa: CASSLQGGGNQPQHF; cdr3_nt: TGTGCCAGCAGCTTACAGGGCGGGGGCAATCAGCCCCAGCATTTT; clone_size: medium-sized; v_call: TRBV5-1; j_call: TRBJ1-5; d_call: .
cdr3_aa: CATEGTSGRWNEQFF; cdr3_nt: TGTGCCACCGAAGGGACTAGCGGGAGATGGAATGAGCAGTTCTTC; clone_size: many; v_call: TRBV25-1; j_call: TRBJ2-1; d_call: TRBD2
cdr3_aa: CASSLNAEGGYNEQFF; cdr3_nt: TGCGCCAGCAGCTTAAACGCAGAGGGGGGCTACAATGAGCAGTTCTTC; clone_size: many; v_call: TRBV5-1; j_call: TRBJ2-1; d_call: .
cdr3_aa: CATSDTGLPYQFF; cdr3_nt: TGTGCCACCAGTGATACGGGACTCCCCTATCAGTTCTTC; clone_size: many; v_call: TRBV24-1; j_call: TRBJ2-1; d_call: .
cdr3_aa: CATSDSSPGGLAGETQYF; cdr3_nt: TGTGCCACCAGTGATTCCTCCCCCGGCGGACTAGCGGGAGAGACCCAGTACTTC; clone_size: many; v_call: TRBV24-1; j_call: TRBJ2-5; d_call: TRBD2
cdr3_aa: CASSLPGLAGVSEQYF; cdr3_nt: TGTGCCAGCAGCCTACCGGGACTAGCGGGTGTAAGCGAGCAGTACTTC; clone_size: many; v_call: TRBV6-2/TRBV6-3; j_call: TRBJ2-7; d_call: TRBD2
cdr3_aa: CASSFSGANTEAFF; cdr3_nt: TGTGCCAGCAGTTTCTCGGGTGCTAACACTGAAGCTTTCTTT; clone_size: many; v_call: TRBV12-3/TRBV12-4; j_call: TRBJ1-1; d_call: .
cdr3_aa: CAWTRGLTNTGELFF; cdr3_nt: TGTGCCTGGACCCGCGGGCTTACGAACACCGGGGAGCTGTTTTTT; clone_size: many; v_call: TRBV30; j_call: TRBJ2-2; d_call: .
cdr3_aa: CASSFPGGRGYTF; cdr3_nt: TGTGCCAGCAGCTTCCCCGGAGGTCGTGGCTACACCTTC; clone_size: many; v_call: TRBV11-3; j_call: TRBJ1-2; d_call: .
cdr3_aa: CAGALRGSDTQYF; cdr3_nt: TGTGCCGGCGCATTAAGGGGGTCAGATACGCAGTATTTT; clone_size: many; v_call: TRBV28; j_call: TRBJ2-3; d_call: .
cdr3_aa: CASSPRTLQFF; cdr3_nt: TGTGCCAGCAGCCCAAGGACCCTACAGTTCTTC; clone_size: many; v_call: TRBV13; j_call: TRBJ2-1; d_call: .
cdr3_aa: CASGQNTIYF; cdr3_nt: TGTGCCAGCGGACAAAACACCATATATTTT; clone_size: few; v_call: TRBV28; j_call: TRBJ1-3; d_call: .
cdr3_aa: CASSLQGGSYEQYF; cdr3_nt: TGTGCCAGCAGTTTGCAGGGGGGATCCTACGAGCAGTACTTC; clone_size: .; v_call: TRBV14; j_call: TRBJ2-7; d_call: .
cdr3_aa: CSVEQGNTEAFF; cdr3_nt: TGCAGCGTTGAACAGGGGAACACTGAAGCTTTCTTT; clone_size: many; v_call: TRBV29-1; j_call: TRBJ1-1; d_call: .